Listed below are T cell receptor beta chains from one sample, sequenced in a study of CD8+CD57+ T cells in acquired aplastic anemia. MiXCR, applied by TCRdb to the reads, yields one record per CDR3 protein. Of roughly 290,000 distinct CDR3 sequences listed, approximately 60% are singletons. Sequencing input: sorted CD4+, CD8+, or CD8+CD57+ T cells (not recorded which) from PBMCs. The source of these receptors is a human donor with aplastic anemia. CDR3s include the opening cysteine and the closing phenylalanine or tryptophan. D genes are given only for firm matches. Size values are once, few and many counts, or a class for expanded clones, and some rows have none.

j_gene | abundance | d_gene | v_gene | CDR3aa | CDR3nt
TRBJ2-2 | many | NA | TRBV2 | CASSDRFGELFF | TGTGCCAGCAGTGACAGGTTCGGGGAGCTGTTTTTT
TRBJ1-6 | NA | TRBD1 | TRBV2 | CASSDPTGQDISSYNSPLHF | TGTGCCAGCAGTGACCCCACAGGACAGGACATAAGCTCCTATAATTCACCCCTCCACTTT
TRBJ1-5 | few | NA | TRBV10-3 | CAISRGEGEQPQHF | TGTGCCATATCAAGGGGTGAGGGGGAACAGCCCCAGCATTTT
TRBJ1-5 | NA | TRBD1 | TRBV4-2 | CASSQEQGNSNQPQHF | TGTGCCAGCAGCCAAGAACAGGGGAATAGCAATCAGCCCCAGCATTTT
TRBJ2-7 | NA | NA | TRBV7-2 | CASSLAWAYEQYF | TGTGCCAGCAGCTTAGCGTGGGCCTACGAGCAGTACTTC
TRBJ2-3 | many | TRBD2 | TRBV5-1 | CASSLIAGGGTDTQYF | TGCGCCAGCAGCTTGATAGCGGGAGGGGGCACAGATACGCAGTATTTT
TRBJ2-3 | NA | TRBD2 | TRBV24-1 | CATSDYSGGPGTQYF | TGTGCCACCAGTGATTACAGCGGGGGGCCCGGTACGCAGTATTTT
TRBJ2-3 | few | NA | TRBV10-1 | CASSTAEYTDTQYF | TGCGCCAGCAGTACAGCGGAGTACACAGATACGCAGTATTTT
TRBJ1-1 | NA | NA | TRBV20-1 | CSARERDTEAFF | TGCAGTGCTAGAGAAAGGGACACTGAAGCTTTCTTT
TRBJ1-4 | many | TRBD1 | TRBV5-1 | CASSHGQGPEKLFF | TGCGCCAGCAGCCATGGACAGGGGCCTGAAAAACTGTTTTTT
TRBJ1-6 | NA | NA | TRBV2 | CASSEMRGATSPLHF | TGTGCCAGCAGTGAAATGCGGGGAGCAACTTCACCCCTCCACTTT
TRBJ2-3 | many | NA | TRBV19 | CASSIQGSTDTQYF | TGTGCCAGTAGTATCCAAGGTAGCACAGATACGCAGTATTTT
TRBJ2-5 | NA | TRBD1 | TRBV10-1 | CASSRQGGQETQYF | TGCGCCAGCAGTCGACAGGGGGGCCAAGAGACCCAGTACTTC
TRBJ2-2 | few | TRBD1 | TRBV9 | CASSVQGANTGELFF | TGTGCCAGCAGCGTGCAGGGGGCAAACACCGGGGAGCTGTTTTTT
TRBJ1-4 | NA | NA | TRBV20-1 | CSASPQFNERLFF | TGCAGTGCTAGTCCCCAGTTTAATGAAAGACTGTTTTTT
TRBJ2-3 | many | NA | TRBV5-1 | CASSERVWLGTDTQYF | TGCGCCAGCAGCGAACGGGTTTGGCTGGGCACAGATACGCAGTATTTT
TRBJ1-4 | many | NA | TRBV5-6 | CASSLGDEKLFF | TGTGCCAGCAGCTTGGGGGATGAAAAACTGTTTTTT
TRBJ1-2 | NA | TRBD1 | TRBV2 | CAGIARQGQGYTF | TGTGCCGGCATCGCCAGACAGGGGCAAGGCTACACCTTC
TRBJ2-4 | many | NA | TRBV6-5 | CASRVRGRGNIQYF | TGTGCCAGCAGGGTGAGGGGGCGGGGAAACATTCAGTACTTC
TRBJ2-1 | many | TRBD2 | TRBV24-1 | CATSDPGLAANEQFF | TGTGCCACCAGTGATCCGGGACTAGCGGCAAATGAGCAGTTCTTC
TRBJ1-2 | once | NA | TRBV2 | CASRFAGPYGYTF | TGTGCCAGCAGATTCGCAGGACCCTATGGCTACACCTTC
TRBJ2-7 | NA | TRBD1 | TRBV5-1 | CASSLDNTGVPYEQYF | TGCGCCAGCAGCTTGGATAACACAGGGGTTCCCTACGAGCAGTACTTC
TRBJ2-7 | many | TRBD2 | TRBV11-3 | CASSRRRTRLAGGPFSYEQYF | TGTGCCAGCAGCCGCCGCCGTACGAGACTAGCGGGAGGGCCGTTTTCCTACGAGCAGTACTTC
TRBJ1-1 | few | NA | TRBV6-5 | CASSSRVALTEAFF | TGTGCCAGCAGTTCTAGGGTGGCATTAACTGAAGCTTTCTTT